The TCR beta chain described here comes from a study of cytomegalovirus exposure and HLA in healthy donors. Germline values: CDR1 MNHEY, CDR2 SVGAGI. The CDR3 has 16 amino acids. The germline V and J ends were trimmed by 0 bases and 1 base, with 12 bases remaining between them. On this clone itself: Its antigen remains unidentified.

With 60 Vbeta and 13 Jbeta primers, the PCR was carried out. Clones were read by immunoSEQ multiplex PCR, and TCRdb kept only the in-frame ones, dropping some. The table has around 180,000 clones, about 73% seen once; the top ten hold less than 15%. Whole-study findings and limits: TCR sequences were mostly rare, though some public TCRs occurred in many donors.

The sequence was obtained from a woman aged 50 to 60 in good health and CMV-seropositive. This chain uses TRBV6-5 with TRBJ2-5; possible D gene TRBD2, 6 bases. The sequenced sample was PBMCs. The CDR3 DNA follows: TGTGCCAGCAGTTACTCGAGTACTAGCCCCCAAGAGACCCAGTACTTC. Its protein product is CASSYSSTSPQETQYF.